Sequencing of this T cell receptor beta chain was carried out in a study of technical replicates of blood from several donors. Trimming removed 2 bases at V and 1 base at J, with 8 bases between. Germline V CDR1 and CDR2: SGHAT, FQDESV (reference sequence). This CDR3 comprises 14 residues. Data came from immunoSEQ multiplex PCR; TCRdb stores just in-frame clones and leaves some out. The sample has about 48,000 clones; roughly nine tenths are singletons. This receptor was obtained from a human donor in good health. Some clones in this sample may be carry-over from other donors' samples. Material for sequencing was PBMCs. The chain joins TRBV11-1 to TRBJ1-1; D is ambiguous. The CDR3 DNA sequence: TGTGCCAGCAGCTTAAGTGGCGGGAACACTGAAGCTTTCTTT. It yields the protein CASSLSGGNTEAFF.